This TCR beta chain originates from a study of blood T cell repertoires in COVID-19. Background on the study: Italy, Spain and the United States were the sources of the convalescent and acute COVID-19 samples. PBMCs, B-cell-depleted T cells, or T cells provided the cDNA or gDNA that made up the material.

Germline V gene data show CDR1 as SEHNR and CDR2 as FQNEAQ (reference sequence). CDR3 size: 16 residues. The V end was cut by 3 bases, the J end by 2 bases, with 16 bases between. TCRdb's copy holds only in-frame clones and misses some; the assay was immunoSEQ multiplex PCR. The table has 250,000 to 400,000 clones, almost 90% seen once. The rearrangement links TRBV7-9 to TRBJ2-5; maybe TRBD1 (7 bases). This receptor was taken from a woman in her 30s with COVID-19, enrolled during active disease. The sequencing input was peripheral blood. CDR3 DNA sequence: TGTGCCAGCAGCTTGAGTGAGGCGGGACAGCAAGAGACCCAGTACTTC. It translates to CASSLSEAGQQETQYF. Full variable domain (rest looked up from reference TRBV7-9 and TRBJ2-5): DTGVSQNPRHKITKRGQNVTFRCDPISEHNRLYWYRQTLGQGPEFLTYFQNEAQLEKSRLLSDRFSAERPKGSFSTLEIQRTEQGDSAMYLCASSLSEAGQQETQYFGPGTRLLVL.